Following are 6 T cell receptor beta chains from one sample sequenced in a study of blood T cell repertoires in COVID-19. Clones were sequenced by immunoSEQ multiplex PCR, and TCRdb holds only the in-frame ones, with some missing. The sample contains more than 35,000 clones, nearly 90% of which appear only once. Material for sequencing was peripheral blood. Receptor source: a man in his fifties or sixties with active COVID-19.

This rearrangement joins TRBV19 to TRBJ2-1; weak D call: TRBD1 (5 bases). The CDR3 extends over 13 amino acids. V was clipped by 2 bases and J by 5 bases, with 7 bases between them. The germline CDR1 and CDR2 sequences are LNHDA and SQIVND (reference sequence). For the CDR3, the DNA is TGTGCCAGTAGTATAACCAGGGACAATGAGCAGTTCTTC. Amino acids: CASSITRDNEQFF.

The chain links TRBV27 to TRBJ2-7, with 11 bases matching TRBD2. This CDR3 is built from 17 residues. CDR1 MNHEY and CDR2 SMNVEV come from the germline V gene (reference sequence). The V gene end was trimmed by 0 bases and the J gene end by 5 bases; junction bases not matched to a gene: 9. The CDR3 DNA follows: TGTGCCAGCAGTTTATCCCCTCGGCTAGCGGGAGGCCACGAGCAGTACTTC. Translation gives CASSLSPRLAGGHEQYF.

The J gene is TRBJ1-2, the V gene TRBV18, with TRBD1 as a possible D gene (6 bases). Trimming took 0 bases from V and 1 from J, leaving 9 bases between them. The CDR3 has 15 residues. CDR1 and CDR2 from the germline V gene are KGHSH and LQKENI. CDR3 loop: CASSPPAGVNYGYTF. CDR3 DNA: TGTGCCAGCTCACCACCGGCAGGGGTTAACTATGGCTACACCTTC.

The chain uses TRBV29-1 and TRBJ2-5; 7 bases are a match to TRBD1. Losses at the gene ends were 6 bases for V and 0 bases for J; bases not matched to a gene: 7. This CDR3 comprises 14 residues. Germline-derived CDR1 and CDR2 are SQVTM and ANQGSEA. This CDR3 reads CSVTEDRDQETQYF. The CDR3 nucleotides are TGCAGCGTGACGGAAGACAGGGACCAAGAGACCCAGTACTTC.

This clone is large (0.1 to 1%). The genes are TRBV21-1 and TRBJ1-3. TRBV21-1 is termed a pseudogene. The CDR3 totals 14 residues. This CDR3 reads CASEQDSSGNTIYF. Written as DNA, the CDR3 is TGTGCCAGCGAGCAGGACTCCTCTGGAAACACCATATATTTT.

By sample fraction, this clone is medium-sized. The J gene is TRBJ1-1, the V gene TRBV25-1; D is undetermined. Germline CDR1 and CDR2: MGHDK and SYGVNS. This CDR3 spans 14 amino acids. Trimming shortened V by 1 base and J by 2 bases, and 8 bases separated the two germline ends. CDR3 nucleotides: TGTGCCAGCAGTGAATGCGTTGTAAACACTGAAGCTTTCTTT. Its translation: CASSECVVNTEAFF.